These T cell receptor beta chains were read from a single sample in a study of blood T cells in healthy people across ages. TCRdb passed the 5' RACE reads through MiXCR, listing each CDR3 protein once. Found here are hundreds of thousands of distinct CDR3 sequences, roughly 50% of them singletons; the top ten hold around a quarter. Sequenced input: blood. The receptors come from a man aged 40-49 years in good health. The CDR3 runs from the conserved cysteine through the conserved F or W. Fields, in order: D gene, J gene, V gene, clone size, CDR3 protein, CDR3 DNA. D genes are given only for firm matches. Clone size is given for some rows only: seen once, a few or many times, or a class if the clone is expanded.

>NA|TRBJ2-3|TRBV28|NA
CASSLSPSVTDTQYF
TGTGCCAGCAGTTTATCCCCTAGCGTCACAGATACGCAGTATTTT
>NA|TRBJ1-2|TRBV2|NA
CASSLLRLGGVDGYTF
TGTGCCAGCAGTTTGCTGAGACTGGGGGGCGTCGATGGCTACACCTTC
>NA|TRBJ2-3|TRBV20-1|NA
CSARAGVDTQYF
TGCAGTGCTAGAGCGGGGGTTGATACGCAGTATTTT
>NA|TRBJ2-5|TRBV5-1|NA
CASSNQGDEQYF
TGCGCCAGCAGCAATCAGGGCGATGAGCAGTACTTC
>NA|TRBJ2-7|TRBV27|many
CASSLGLASYEQYF
TGTGCCAGCAGTTTAGGGCTAGCGTCCTACGAGCAGTACTTC
>NA|TRBJ1-1|TRBV4-2|many
CASSQHQGLDTEAFF
TGTGCCAGCAGCCAACACCAGGGATTGGACACTGAAGCTTTCTTT
>NA|TRBJ2-4|TRBV7-2|few
CASSLRRGGPSENIQYF
TGTGCCAGCAGCTTAAGAAGGGGGGGGCCTAGCGAGAACATTCAGTACTTC
>TRBD1|TRBJ2-1|TRBV6-2/TRBV6-3|few
CASLTGIELFF
TGTGCCAGCCTGACAGGGATCGAGTTGTTCTTC
>NA|TRBJ2-3|TRBV9|NA
CASSVGWDTQYF
TGTGCCAGCAGCGTAGGATGGGATACGCAGTATTTT
>TRBD1|TRBJ2-1|TRBV5-1|NA
CASSLVSGTGTYNEQFF
TGCGCCAGCAGCTTGGTATCCGGGACAGGGACCTACAATGAGCAGTTCTTC
>NA|TRBJ2-7|TRBV20-1|few
CSARAGIYEQYF
TGCAGTGCTAGAGCGGGCATCTACGAGCAGTACTTC
>NA|TRBJ2-1|TRBV29-1|NA
CSAYLGEEQFF
TGCAGCGCCTACCTCGGCGAGGAGCAGTTCTTC
>NA|TRBJ2-7|TRBV25-1|once
CASSGPHGTSYEQYF
TGTGCCAGCAGTGGACCCCACGGGACTTCCTACGAGCAGTACTTC
>NA|TRBJ1-2|TRBV12-3/TRBV12-4|few
CAIEGGGGNYGYTF
TGTGCCATCGAAGGCGGGGGGGGGAACTATGGCTACACCTTC
>TRBD1|TRBJ2-1|TRBV28|NA
CASSIGGRADEQFF
TGTGCCAGCAGCATAGGGGGCAGGGCCGATGAGCAGTTCTTC
>TRBD2|TRBJ2-5|TRBV20-1|NA
CSATPGTSIETQYF
TGCAGTGCTACCCCCGGGACTAGTATTGAGACCCAGTACTTC
>NA|TRBJ2-1|TRBV5-1|NA
CASSAPGRGRYNEQFF
TGCGCCAGCAGCGCGCCCGGGCGCGGGCGGTACAATGAGCAGTTCTTC
>NA|TRBJ2-4|TRBV4-3|NA
CASSQDGRGNIQYF
TGCGCCAGCAGCCAAGACGGCAGGGGTAACATTCAGTACTTC
>NA|TRBJ2-5|TRBV21-1|once
CASGIYRDRNKETQYF
TGTGCCAGCGGGATTTACCGGGACAGGAATAAAGAGACCCAGTACTTC
>NA|TRBJ2-5|TRBV10-3|NA
CAISEDGEETQYF
TGTGCCATCAGCGAGGATGGGGAAGAGACCCAGTACTTC
>NA|TRBJ2-7|TRBV7-9|NA
CASSPRGGYGYEQYF
TGTGCCAGCAGCCCCCGAGGGGGGTACGGATACGAGCAGTACTTC
>NA|TRBJ1-1|TRBV28|NA
CASSLASNTEAFF
TGTGCCAGCAGTTTAGCATCGAACACTGAAGCTTTCTTT
>NA|TRBJ2-5|TRBV7-3|NA
CASSLKVSGETQYF
TGTGCCAGCAGCTTAAAGGTTTCCGGGGAGACCCAGTACTTC
>NA|TRBJ2-7|TRBV28|NA
CASRSSDLGFYNEQYF
TGTGCCAGCAGGAGTAGCGACCTAGGGTTTTACAATGAGCAGTACTTC
>NA|TRBJ2-3|TRBV25-1|NA
CASSEYGGPTDTQYF
TGTGCCAGCAGTGAATACGGGGGACCCACAGATACGCAGTATTTT
>TRBD2|TRBJ2-5|TRBV5-1|few
CASSLVSSGTQETQYF
TGCGCCAGCAGCTTGGTTTCGAGCGGGACTCAAGAGACCCAGTACTTC
>TRBD1|TRBJ2-1|TRBV29-1|many
CSVEIAGGRNEQFF
TGCAGCGTTGAGATAGCAGGGGGTCGCAATGAGCAGTTCTTC
>NA|TRBJ2-5|TRBV20-1|few
CSAAGVGETQYF
TGCAGTGCTGCAGGGGTCGGAGAGACCCAGTACTTC
>TRBD1|TRBJ2-7|TRBV29-1|NA
CSVIQGFYEQYF
TGCAGCGTGATACAGGGGTTCTACGAGCAGTACTTC
>NA|TRBJ2-3|TRBV4-1|few
CASSPPVSTDTQYF
TGCGCCAGCAGCCCTCCAGTATCCACAGATACGCAGTATTTT
>TRBD2|TRBJ2-1|TRBV29-1|NA
CSVALAGRSYNEQFF
TGCAGCGTTGCACTAGCGGGGAGATCCTACAATGAGCAGTTCTTC
>NA|TRBJ2-5|TRBV27|NA
CASSLRGGATETQYF
TGTGCCAGCAGTTTAAGGGGGGGAGCCACCGAGACCCAGTACTTC
>TRBD2|TRBJ2-5|TRBV12-3/TRBV12-4|once
CASSLAAGGVQETQYF
TGTGCCAGCAGTTTAGCGGCGGGAGGGGTACAAGAGACCCAGTACTTC
>TRBD1|TRBJ2-1|TRBV20-1|once
CSASGTGTYNEQFF
TGCAGTGCCTCCGGGACAGGGACCTACAATGAGCAGTTCTTC
>NA|TRBJ2-5|TRBV27|once
CASSLSGVLGTQYF
TGTGCCAGCAGTTTATCTGGGGTGTTAGGGACCCAGTACTTC
>NA|TRBJ1-3|TRBV7-2|NA
CASSLAVTSGNTIYF
TGTGCCAGCAGCTTAGCTGTGACATCTGGAAACACCATATATTTT
>NA|TRBJ2-5|TRBV12-3/TRBV12-4|few
CASSPRQAETQYF
TGTGCCAGCAGTCCCCGACAGGCAGAGACCCAGTACTTC
>TRBD1|TRBJ1-2|TRBV29-1|NA
CSVRQGEGYTF
TGCAGCGTTCGACAGGGGGAAGGCTACACCTTC
>TRBD2|TRBJ2-3|TRBV7-2|NA
CASSSERGFTDTQYF
TGCGCCAGCAGCTCAGAGCGGGGGTTCACAGATACGCAGTATTTT
>TRBD2|TRBJ2-7|TRBV6-2/TRBV6-3|NA
CASRSGTSGSEQYF
TGTGCCAGCAGATCCGGGACTAGCGGGAGTGAGCAGTACTTC
>NA|TRBJ2-4|TRBV2|NA
CASSEGRAYGQYF
TGTGCCAGCAGTGAGGGCAGGGCCTACGGGCAGTACTTC
>NA|TRBJ1-1|TRBV10-3|once
CAHRDGGDTEAFF
TGTGCCCATCGGGACGGAGGGGACACTGAAGCTTTCTTT
>TRBD2|TRBJ2-3|TRBV27|NA
CASSQPGAGGKDTQYF
TGTGCCAGCAGTCAACCTGGAGCGGGAGGGAAAGATACGCAGTATTTT
>TRBD1|TRBJ1-4|TRBV5-1|NA
CASSLGTGPNEKLFF
TGCGCCAGCAGCCTTGGGACAGGGCCTAATGAAAAACTGTTTTTT
>TRBD2|TRBJ2-3|TRBV29-1|NA
CSVATSGSTDTQYF
TGCAGCGTTGCGACTAGCGGGAGCACAGATACGCAGTATTTT
>TRBD1|TRBJ2-1|TRBV4-1|few
CASSHPGQGDFNEQFF
TGCGCCAGCAGCCATCCGGGACAGGGGGATTTCAATGAGCAGTTCTTC
>NA|TRBJ2-7|TRBV20-1|NA
CSARDSGSDYNEQYF
TGCAGTGCTAGGGATAGCGGCAGCGATTACAATGAGCAGTACTTC
>NA|TRBJ2-1|TRBV6-2/TRBV6-3|NA
CASNLLFYNEQFF
TGTGCCAGCAACCTGCTGTTCTACAATGAGCAGTTCTTC
>NA|TRBJ2-6|TRBV5-1|few
CASSLAKSGANVLTF
TGCGCCAGCAGCTTGGCCAAGTCTGGGGCCAACGTCCTGACTTTC
>NA|TRBJ1-1|TRBV19|NA
CASSPGEQTSPSFF
TGTGCCAGTAGTCCCGGGGAACAAACTTCTCCCTCTTTCTTT
>TRBD2|TRBJ2-3|TRBV12-3/TRBV12-4|NA
CASHPAGDSTDTQYF
TGTGCCAGCCACCCAGCGGGGGATAGCACAGATACGCAGTATTTT
>NA|TRBJ1-1|TRBV7-2|NA
CASSLVYRGRGTEAFF
TGTGCCAGCAGCTTAGTGTATCGGGGGCGGGGCACTGAAGCTTTCTTT